This T cell receptor beta chain came from a study of blood T cell repertoires in COVID-19. Study overall: Sources were T cells, B-cell-depleted T cells, or PBMCs; the material itself was cDNA or gDNA.

In the original processing: For nucleated cells, counts were estimated from reference gene primer amplification. TCRdb's copy holds only in-frame clones and misses some; the assay was immunoSEQ multiplex PCR. V and J calls and clone size are given by that table; D and trimming were obtained from the DNA. The profile covers approximately 200,000 clones, with roughly 87% appearing a single time and under 2.5% taken by the ten largest. The CDR3 totals 14 residues. The germline V gene encodes CDR1 SEHNR and CDR2 FQNEAQ (reference sequence). The ends were cut back, 2 bases at V and 14 bases at J, with 21 bases in the middle.

The rearrangement links TRBV7-9 to TRBJ1-2; no clear D gene. The receptor was derived from a man in his forties with active or convalescent COVID-19. The sequenced material came from peripheral blood. DNA for the CDR3: TGTGCCAGCAGCTTAAATCTCGGGTCCTATGGCTTGACCTTC. The encoded protein is CASSLNLGSYGLTF.